Listed below are T cell receptor beta chains from one sample, sequenced in a study of technical replicates of blood from a few donors. Libraries were prepared by immunoSEQ multiplex PCR; TCRdb keeps only in-frame clonotypes and omits some of them. Counted here are about 70,000 clones, about 90% occurring once; the ten biggest clones make up about 0.4%. The material sequenced was T cells isolated from PBMCs. All receptors derive from a human donor in good health. Both conserved end residues are part of each CDR3. D genes are given only for firm matches. The size field is filled for only some rows; it gives once, few, many or a size class.

TRBV9	-	-	TRBJ1-4	TGTGCCAGCAGCGTAGGGAGTTATATTTTCGAAAAACTGTTTTTT	CASSVGSYIFEKLFF
TRBV7-9	TRBD1	-	TRBJ2-2	TGTGCCAGCAGCTTAGAGAGACAAATGGGACAGGAAAACACCGGGGAGCTGTTTTTT	CASSLERQMGQENTGELFF
TRBV2	TRBD2	-	TRBJ2-7	TGTGCCAGCATGGCGACTAGCGGGGCCTCCTACGAGCAGTACTTC	CASMATSGASYEQYF
TRBV6-6	-	-	TRBJ2-3	TGTGCCAGCAGTTACCCTATCGGGACTAGCACAGATACGCAGTATTTT	CASSYPIGTSTDTQYF
TRBV7-9	-	-	TRBJ1-3	TGTGCCAGAGACGACACTTCTGGAAACACCATATATTTT	CARDDTSGNTIYF
TRBV7-6	TRBD1	-	TRBJ1-4	TGTGCCAGCAGCTTTGCCCCCGGGACAGCTAATGAAAAACTGTTTTTT	CASSFAPGTANEKLFF
TRBV5-8	-	-	TRBJ2-5	TGTGCCAGCAGCTGGGCCGGATGGGAGACCCAGTACTTC	CASSWAGWETQYF
TRBV5-6	-	-	TRBJ1-5	TGTGCCAGCAGCTTGGCAGGGATGGGCAATCAGCCCCAGCATTTT	CASSLAGMGNQPQHF
TRBV6-6	TRBD2	-	TRBJ2-2	TGTGCCAGCACCTGGGGACTAGCGGGAGTCGGAGGGGAGCTGTTTTTT	CASTWGLAGVGGELFF
TRBV13	TRBD1	-	TRBJ1-1	TGTGCCAGCAGCTTAACAGGGGCTTACATGAACACTGAAGCTTTCTTT	CASSLTGAYMNTEAFF
TRBV28	-	-	TRBJ2-7	TGTGCCAGCAGTTTAATGTCAGGGCATGCCTACGAGCAGTACTTC	CASSLMSGHAYEQYF
TRBV10-3	-	-	TRBJ1-1	TGTGCCATCAAAGAGGTAGAGAACACTGAAGCTTTCTTT	CAIKEVENTEAFF
TRBV7-9	TRBD1	few	TRBJ2-7	TGTGCCAGCAGCCGAACAGGGGCACTATACGAGCAGTACTTC	CASSRTGALYEQYF
TRBV4-2	TRBD1	-	TRBJ1-1	TGTGCCAGCAGCGGGACAGGGGATTACACTGAAGCTTTCTTT	CASSGTGDYTEAFF
TRBV4-1	TRBD2	-	TRBJ2-2	TGCGCCAGCAGCCAAGACGCGGGGGGATATACCGGGGAGCTGTTTTTT	CASSQDAGGYTGELFF
TRBV6-5	-	-	TRBJ1-5	TGTGCCAGCAGTCCCCCCCCGGGTTTTAATCAGCCCCAGCATTTT	CASSPPPGFNQPQHF
TRBV5-6	TRBD1	-	TRBJ2-7	TGTGCCAGCAGCTTGAGTAGGACAGGGTCTAACGAGCAGTACTTC	CASSLSRTGSNEQYF
TRBV30	-	-	TRBJ2-7	TGTGCCTGGAGTAAAGGGGCTGTGTACGAGCAGTACTTC	CAWSKGAVYEQYF
TRBV5-6	-	-	TRBJ1-1	TGTGCCAGCAGCTTTGGGGACTCAAACACTGAAGCTTTCTTT	CASSFGDSNTEAFF
TRBV20-1	-	-	TRBJ2-1	TGCAGTGTGACGGGTTACAATGAGCAGTTCTTC	CSVTGYNEQFF
TRBV18	-	-	TRBJ1-1	TGTGCCAGCTCACCAGCGACAGGATACACTGAAGCTTTCTTT	CASSPATGYTEAFF
TRBV19	-	-	TRBJ2-1	TGTGCCAGTAGTCCCCCGGGACTCCCCTACAATGAGCAGTTCTTC	CASSPPGLPYNEQFF
TRBV11-3	TRBD1	-	TRBJ2-2	TGTGCCAGCAGCTTAGAGGGACAGGGGAGCCTGGGAGACACCGGGGAGCTGTTTTTT	CASSLEGQGSLGDTGELFF
TRBV7-9	TRBD1	-	TRBJ1-2	TGTGCCAGCAGAGCCGGGACAGCCTATCATGGCTACACCTTC	CASRAGTAYHGYTF
TRBV12-5	-	-	TRBJ1-1	TGTGCTAGTGGTTTGGGGGGGGCTGAAGCTTTCTTT	CASGLGGAEAFF